This TCR beta chain was obtained from a study of cytomegalovirus exposure and HLA in healthy donors. Study results and limitations: Immune exposure information available was restricted to CMV serostatus. The study put 150 to 200 TCR beta chains on its list as cytomegalovirus-associated.

These donors, healthy bone marrow donors, were studied. The PCR was carried out with 60 Vbeta primers and 13 Jbeta primers. Profiled with immunoSEQ multiplex PCR; TCRdb holds only in-frame clones, not every one. This repertoire includes about 70,000 clones. Turning to this clone: Its antigen is still unknown.

The CDR3 is 15 residues long. Germline V CDR1 and CDR2: SGHNT, YYREEE (reference sequence). V trimming: 3 bases; J trimming: 2 bases; junction bases outside the gene matches: 5. Sequencing input: PBMCs. This sequence was found in a female donor in good health and CMV-seropositive. The V and J genes are TRBV5-4 and TRBJ2-5; 9 bases match TRBD2. DNA of the CDR3: TGTGCCAGCAGCTCCGGGACTAGCTCACAAGAGACCCAGTACTTC. Translating it yields CASSSGTSSQETQYF.